These 27 T cell receptor beta chains were sequenced from one sample in a study of T cells expressing NK-cell markers. TCRdb reprocessed the 5' RACE reads; each CDR3 protein has one entry and no DNA is given. Its listing shows tens of thousands of distinct CDR3 sequences. The sequenced sample consisted of blood T cells: a sorted CD56 or NKG2C T cell subset, CD4+ or CD8+ T cells, or bulk PBMC T cells (not recorded which). These receptors were obtained from a woman aged 18-70 years in good health.

V gene TRBV4-1 combines with J gene TRBJ2-1; TCRdb's assignment of TRBD2 cannot be checked, as there is no DNA. The germline CDR1 and CDR2 sequences are MGHRA and YSYEKL. The CDR3 has 14 residues. CDR3 in amino acids: CASRRTSGRGEQFF.

The rearrangement links TRBV10-3 to TRBJ2-1; lacking DNA, the TRBD1 call made by TCRdb goes unchecked. This CDR3 contains 14 residues. The germline gives CDR1 ENHRY, CDR2 SYGVKD. CDR3 residues: CAITLGPEMNEQFF.

The chain employs TRBV11-2 and TRBJ2-5; without DNA, the TCRdb call of TRBD1 cannot be checked. Germline CDR1 and CDR2: SGHAT and FQNNGV. The CDR3 is 17 residues long. CDR3 loop: CASSLDRWGPDQETQYF.

V gene TRBV27 combines with J gene TRBJ2-3; TCRdb names TRBD2, which stays unverified in the absence of DNA. The germline V gene encodes CDR1 MNHEY and CDR2 SMNVEV (reference sequence). The CDR3 sequence is 14 residues long. The CDR3 sequence is CASSFSAGADTQYF.

CDR3 sequence reads: CASSLEGTSGPSSYNEQFF. This chain links TRBV7-8 with TRBJ2-1; there is no DNA to check the TCRdb D call of TRBD2. This CDR3 is 19 amino acids long. Germline CDR1 SGHVS, CDR2 FQNEAQ.

This chain links TRBV15 with TRBJ2-7. This CDR3 contains 13 residues. The germline gives CDR1 LNHNV, CDR2 YYDKDF (reference sequence). CDR3 sequence: CATSQYRADEQYF.

V is TRBV27 and J is TRBJ1-4; there is no DNA to check the TCRdb D call of TRBD1. Per the germline V gene, CDR1 is MNHEY and CDR2 is SMNVEV (reference sequence). The length of the CDR3 is 15 residues. This CDR3 is CASSQGASTNEKLFF.

The rearrangement uses TRBV4-1 and TRBJ2-2; absent DNA, TCRdb's TRBD2 call cannot be checked. CDR3 length: 16 amino acids. Germline V lookup: CDR1 MGHRA, CDR2 YSYEKL. The CDR3: CASSDLLAGGIGELFF.

This sequence joins TRBV20-1 and TRBJ2-7; the D call from TCRdb, TRBD2, cannot be confirmed without DNA. This CDR3 has 14 amino acids. Germline CDR1 and CDR2: DFQATT and SNEGSKA (reference sequence). CDR3: CSARALEGRHEQYF.

This chain uses TRBV27 with TRBJ2-1; there is no DNA to check the TCRdb D call of TRBD1. Germline V gene lookup returns CDR1 MNHEY and CDR2 SMNVEV (reference sequence). There are 15 residues in the CDR3. The CDR3 sequence: CASSFGGSSYNEQFF.

V and J are TRBV27 and TRBJ2-6; TCRdb's D call of TRBD1 is untestable without DNA. The CDR3 consists of 18 residues. CDR1 is MNHEY, CDR2 SMNVEV, per germline (reference sequence). CDR3 amino acids: CASSLQGGTFSGANVLTF.

V usage is TRBV13 and J usage is TRBJ1-1; TCRdb calls TRBD1, which cannot be checked without DNA. The germline V gene has CDR1 PRHDT and CDR2 FYEKMQ (reference sequence). The CDR3 length is 13 residues. The CDR3 here is CASSRSGGTEAFF.

The rearrangement links TRBV7-9 to TRBJ2-5; the TRBD1 assignment by TCRdb is unverifiable without DNA. Germline assignment: CDR1 SEHNR and CDR2 FQNEAQ (reference sequence). This CDR3 spans 13 amino acids. The CDR3 loop reads CASRPGTEETQYF.

The gene calls are TRBV5-1 and TRBJ2-1. Germline V gene sequence: CDR1 SGHRS, CDR2 YFSETQ. The CDR3 covers 14 residues. The chain's CDR3 is CASSWGDYSTEQFF.

V gene TRBV10-3 combines with J gene TRBJ1-2; TCRdb's D call of TRBD1 is untestable without DNA. CDR1 is ENHRY, CDR2 SYGVKD, per germline. The CDR3 has 13 amino acids. The CDR3: CAIWEGASYGYTF.

The chain couples TRBV4-2 to TRBJ2-5; TCRdb designates TRBD2, a call that cannot be tested without DNA. The CDR3 spans 16 residues. The germline V gene has CDR1 LGHNA and CDR2 YNFKEQ. The CDR3 sequence is CASSQVASAKGETQYF.

J is TRBJ1-1 and V is TRBV3-1; the D call of TRBD1 rests on TCRdb alone, since no DNA is present to check it. The germline gives CDR1 LGHDT, CDR2 YNNKEL (reference sequence). There are 18 residues in the CDR3. This chain's CDR3 is CASSQDMLGTARGTEAFF.

The chain couples TRBV9 to TRBJ2-1. Germline loops: CDR1 SGDLS, CDR2 YYNGEE. The CDR3 length is 15 residues. The CDR3 spells CASSVVASPGNEQFF. The full variable domain, completed using reference TRBV9 and TRBJ2-1, is DSGVTQTPKHLITATGQRVTLRCSPRSGDLSVYWYQQSLDQGLQFLIQYYNGEERAKGNILERFSAQQFPDLHSELNLSSLELGDSALYFCASSVVASPGNEQFFGPGTRLTVL.

This chain joins TRBV11-2 and TRBJ2-1; TCRdb indicates TRBD2, and absent DNA this call remains unverified. Germline V gene data show CDR1 as SGHAT and CDR2 as FQNNGV. This CDR3 region has 18 residues. The CDR3 loop reads CASSLRLAGGPLGNEQFF.

The chain combines TRBV27 with TRBJ2-7; TCRdb returns TRBD2, unconfirmable since there is no DNA. The CDR3 covers 14 residues. The germline V gene has CDR1 MNHEY and CDR2 SMNVEV (reference sequence). CDR3: CASSLFPQSGEQYF.

The chain joins TRBV6-1 to TRBJ2-4; the D gene TCRdb calls, TRBD2, cannot be checked with no DNA. This CDR3 has 20 amino acids. The germline gives CDR1 MNHNS, CDR2 SASEGT. CDR3 residues: CASSENFLAGASGAGNIQYF.

This chain links TRBV12-3 or TRBV12-4 with TRBJ2-1; TCRdb selects TRBD2, and the lack of DNA leaves this call unchecked. The CDR3 is 15 residues long. CDR3 loop: CASRIKAGGHNEQFF.

This chain joins TRBV3-1 and TRBJ2-3. The CDR3 spans 14 residues. Germline V gene lookup returns CDR1 LGHDT and CDR2 YNNKEL (reference sequence). CDR3 residues: CASSQGYGTDTQYF.

This sequence joins TRBV7-3 and TRBJ2-1; TCRdb proposes TRBD1, but this gene call is untestable without DNA. The CDR3 covers 18 residues. Germline lookup yields CDR1 SGHTA and CDR2 FQGTGA. The CDR3 protein is CASSFLTGQGRIWNEQFF.

V and J are TRBV29-1 and TRBJ2-7; the D call from TCRdb, TRBD1, cannot be confirmed without DNA. The germline gives CDR1 SQVTM, CDR2 ANQGSEA. CDR3 length: 14 residues. This CDR3 is CSVGGTGGPYEQYF.

V is TRBV20-1 and J is TRBJ1-2; TCRdb names TRBD1, which stays unverified in the absence of DNA. The CDR3 length is 15 residues. Germline V gene data show CDR1 as DFQATT and CDR2 as SNEGSKA (reference sequence). This CDR3 reads CSANPGEDRVYGYTF.

The CDR3 sequence is CASIARPGLSSYNEQFF. The chain employs TRBV5-1 and TRBJ2-1; TCRdb outputs TRBD1, but without DNA this stays unchecked. The CDR3 has 17 amino acids. CDR1 and CDR2 from the germline V gene are SGHRS and YFSETQ.